This T cell receptor beta chain was captured in a study of CD8 T cells in Susac syndrome. As to this clonotype: Its antigen is currently unknown.

Study-wide points: None of the CD4+ T cell repertoires in Susac syndrome showed clonal expansion.

The authors reverse transcribed about 0.5 to 1 ug RNA with random hexamers. An immunoSEQ multiplex PCR amplified TCR beta CDR3 over 54 Vbeta and 13 Jbeta. In TCRdb, the immunoSEQ multiplex PCR reads were re-called with MiXCR into one record per CDR3 protein. The profile shows about 210,000 distinct CDR3 sequences, approximately 94% of them singletons. Sequencing of TCR beta was performed on blood CD8+ T cells and on blood CD4+ T cells. FACS enriched CD8+ TEMRA cells, while bulk CD8+ and CD4+ were negatively isolated. This clonotype originated in a human donor with Susac syndrome. The sample taken for sequencing was CD4+ T cells from PBMCs.

CDR3 DNA: TGTGCCAGCAGGTCCCCCGGGACAGGGGGCGACGGGGAGCTGTTTTTT. Translation: CASRSPGTGGDGELFF. This rearrangement joins TRBV7-2 to TRBJ2-2; TRBD1 matches at 12 bases. This CDR3 comprises 16 residues. Germline CDR1 SGHTA, CDR2 FQGNSA. With V trimmed by 6 bases and J by 7 bases, 9 bases remained unmatched. Full variable domain (rest looked up from reference TRBV7-2 and TRBJ2-2): GAGVSQSPSNKVTEKGKDVELRCDPISGHTALYWYRQSLGQGLEFLIYFQGNSAPDKSGLPSDRFSAERTGGSVSTLTIQRTQQEDSAVYLCASRSPGTGGDGELFFGEGSRLTVL.